The present TCR beta chain was sequenced within a study of vaccination and CD4 T cells after COVID-19. Concerning this clonotype itself: Its antigen is still unknown.

Sample treatment: approximately nine-day PBMC culture with coronavirus spike peptide pools or control peptides (ViraFEST assay). The dates of positive PCR tests extended from March through December 2020 and came before the US Alpha, Beta and Delta variants. Negative selection enriched CD4+ T cells from cultures at roughly 11 days. The Oncomine TCR Beta short-read assay was applied to DNA of cultured CD4+ T cells. TCRdb fed the PCR reads into MiXCR, producing one record per CDR3 protein. The repertoire includes 15,000 to 20,000 distinct CDR3 sequences, nearly 60% of them detected once, and 5.5% to 8.5% sits in the top ten. The CDR3 loop spans 14 amino acids. The V and J ends lost 7 bases and 3 bases respectively, with 15 bases between them. The V gene's germline CDR1 is ENHRY and CDR2 SYGVKD.

This TCR came from a human donor who had recovered from COVID-19. The source was CD4+ T cells from blood, cultured in vitro, collected before SARS-CoV-2 vaccination. The V gene is TRBV10-3, the J gene TRBJ2-5; possibly TRBD2 for D (6 bases). The chain's CDR3 is CAIKEGGSKETQYF. The CDR3 nucleotides read TGTGCCATCAAGGAGGGAGGAAGTAAAGAGACCCAGTACTTC.